The present TCR beta chain was sequenced within a study of blood T cell repertoires in COVID-19. CDR1 is SGHNT, CDR2 YYREEE, per germline (reference sequence). The CDR3 totals 13 residues. The V and J ends lost 1 base and 9 bases respectively, with 11 bases between them. Authors' data handling: Using reference gene primer amplification, nucleated cell counts were estimated. The protocol was immunoSEQ multiplex PCR, while the TCRdb copy is restricted to in-frame clones and leaves out a portion. That table gives V, J and clone size, and the DNA gave D and trimming. The sample carries 54,000 or so clones, around 87% recorded once.

The specimen was peripheral blood. This sequence originates from a man aged 45-65 years with active COVID-19. The gene calls are TRBV5-4 and TRBJ2-1; D is undetermined. CDR3 protein: CASSLNRVREQFF. The CDR3 DNA follows: TGTGCCAGCAGCTTGAACCGGGTACGTGAGCAGTTCTTC.